The 12 T cell receptor beta chains reported below all come from one sample, sequenced in a study of shared clonotypes between healthy human individuals. Clones were read by immunoSEQ multiplex PCR, and TCRdb kept only the in-frame ones, dropping some. The sample carries fewer than 2.5 million clones, more than 85% recorded once. The specimen was naive CD4+ T cells from PBMCs. The subset was: CD45RA+ positively selected. The receptor set was obtained from a man aged 18 to 30 in good health. Some clones in this sample may be carry-over from other donors' samples.

V and J are TRBV6-1 and TRBJ2-3; 9 bases fit TRBD2. From germline, CDR1 is MNHNS and CDR2 SASEGT. The CDR3 has 14 residues. V was clipped by 6 bases and J by 4 bases; unmatched bases: 5. Here the CDR3 reads CASSPSGRSDTQYF. CDR3 DNA sequence: TGTGCCAGCAGCCCCAGCGGGAGGTCAGATACGCAGTATTTT.

V gene TRBV9 combines with J gene TRBJ1-5; perhaps TRBD1 as D (6 bases). This CDR3 is built from 15 residues. Trimming took 4 bases from V and 5 from J, leaving 16 bases between them. The V gene's germline CDR1 is SGDLS and CDR2 YYNGEE. CDR3 DNA: TGTGCCAGCAGCCCCTCCGGACAGTTATATCAGCCCCAGCATTTT. Translated, it gives CASSPSGQLYQPQHF.

The chain employs TRBV28 and TRBJ1-3; possible D gene TRBD1, 5 bases. Trimming took off 2 bases at V and 0 bases at J, with 17 bases between the two ends. This CDR3 is built from 18 residues. Germline V gene data show CDR1 as MDHEN and CDR2 as SYDVKM. The CDR3 loop reads CASSLIGAGGDSGNTIYF. In DNA form, the CDR3 reads TGTGCCAGCAGTTTAATAGGGGCCGGGGGGGACTCTGGAAACACCATATATTTT.

The chain recombines TRBV7-9 with TRBJ2-1; possible D gene TRBD1, 6 bases. Per germline, CDR1 SEHNR and CDR2 FQNEAQ (reference sequence). The CDR3 spans 16 residues. Trimming pared 3 bases from V and 6 bases from J, leaving 18 bases between. Written as DNA, the CDR3 is TGTGCCAGCAGCTTGAACCGGGACCGAGGGGGCAATGAGCAGTTCTTC. Translation: CASSLNRDRGGNEQFF.

This chain links TRBV28 with TRBJ2-3; 12 bases agree with TRBD2. Per germline, CDR1 MDHEN and CDR2 SYDVKM. The CDR3 covers 17 residues. The V gene end was trimmed by 8 bases and the J gene end by 5 bases; junction bases not matched to a gene: 14. CDR3: CASGIYSGLAGRDTQYF. The CDR3 DNA follows: TGTGCCAGCGGAATCTATTCAGGACTAGCGGGGCGAGATACGCAGTATTTT.

This clone was seen a few times. The chain recombines TRBV19 with TRBJ1-1; maybe TRBD1 (6 bases). This CDR3 is built from 15 residues. Germline CDR1 and CDR2: LNHDA and SQIVND (reference sequence). Deletions cut 4 bases from V and 1 base from J, with 13 bases between. The CDR3 DNA reads as TGTGCCAGTAGTACATTCACGACAGGGAACACTGAAGCTTTCTTT. Translating it yields CASSTFTTGNTEAFF.

The chain carries TRBV5-1 and TRBJ2-2; 7 bases agree with TRBD1. The CDR3 contains 14 residues. V lost 1 base, J lost 7 bases, and 4 bases stayed unmatched. Per the germline V gene, CDR1 is SGHRS and CDR2 is YFSETQ. The CDR3 protein is CASSLSSGGGELFF. The CDR3 DNA reads as TGCGCCAGCAGCTTGTCGTCAGGGGGCGGGGAGCTGTTTTTT.

The gene calls are TRBV11-1 and TRBJ2-7; perhaps TRBD1 as D (6 bases). This CDR3 spans 14 amino acids. The germline V gene has CDR1 SGHAT and CDR2 FQDESV (reference sequence). The V end lost 4 bases, the J end lost 5 bases, and 15 bases lay between the germline ends. The CDR3 coding sequence is TGTGCCAGCAGCTCGAAAGACAGGATTCACGAGCAGTACTTC. The encoded protein is CASSSKDRIHEQYF.

The rearrangement uses TRBV27 and TRBJ2-3, with a weak D call TRBD1 (6 bases). V lost 1 base and J lost 2, with 13 bases in between. The CDR3 has 16 residues. The germline CDR1 and CDR2 sequences are MNHEY and SMNVEV (reference sequence). CDR3 amino acids: CASSLLGRGSTDTQYF. CDR3 nucleotide sequence: TGTGCCAGCAGTTTATTAGGCAGGGGATCCACAGATACGCAGTATTTT.

The genes are TRBV28 and TRBJ1-5; TRBD1 is a possible D gene (5 bases). The CDR3 extends over 16 amino acids. Germline assignment: CDR1 MDHEN and CDR2 SYDVKM. The ends were cut back, 6 bases at V and 4 bases at J, with 19 bases in the middle. In nucleotides, the CDR3 is TGTGCCAGCAGGGGCGGGGGGAATCAATATAATCAGCCCCAGCATTTT. Translation: CASRGGGNQYNQPQHF.

The chain employs TRBV5-8 and TRBJ2-3; TRBD2 aligns across 14 bases. The CDR3 covers 17 residues. After removal of 0 bases from V and 10 bases from J, the junction contained 10 bases not matched to a gene. Germline V gene data show CDR1 as SGHTS and CDR2 as YDEGEE. The CDR3 region is CASSLAGTSGSLTAQYF. The CDR3 nucleotides read TGTGCCAGCAGCTTGGCCGGGACTAGCGGGAGCCTTACTGCGCAGTATTTT.

The chain is built from TRBV5-1 and TRBJ1-2, with D unresolved. This CDR3 region has 14 residues. V lost 0 bases, J lost 4 bases, and 10 bases lay in between. Germline loops: CDR1 SGHRS, CDR2 YFSETQ. As DNA, the CDR3 is TGCGCCAGCAGCTTGGAGGACGGTGCCTATGGCTACACCTTC. It yields the protein CASSLEDGAYGYTF.